The 5 T cell receptor beta chains in this list originate from one sample, sequenced in a study of T cell responses to AZD1222 COVID-19 vaccine. Assay used: immunoSEQ multiplex PCR; TCRdb lists only in-frame clones, some missing. This table holds roughly 150,000 clones, about 90% found once. This sample comprised peripheral blood, obtained on day 0 of AZD1222 vaccination. These receptors were obtained from an adult in good health.

The count of this clone is one. CDR3 in amino acids: CATSDGRNYGYTF. DNA of the CDR3: TGTGCCACCAGTGATGGACGGAACTATGGCTACACCTTC. The V gene is TRBV24-1, the J gene TRBJ1-2, with D hard to call. There are 13 residues in the CDR3. With 3 bases removed from V and 2 bases from J, the gap between germline ends came to 6 bases. Germline lookup yields CDR1 KGHDR and CDR2 SFDVKD.

The chain uses TRBV7-8 and TRBJ1-5; no clear D gene. The CDR3 is 13 residues long. Germline-derived CDR1 and CDR2 are SGHVS and FQNEAQ. Trimming removed 2 bases at V and 1 base at J, with 3 bases between. CDR3 protein: CASSLLSNQPQHF. CDR3 nucleotides: TGTGCCAGCAGCTTACTAAGCAATCAGCCCCAGCATTTT.

The chain uses TRBV20-1 and TRBJ1-1, with D perhaps TRBD1 (5 bases). Trimming removed 2 bases at V and 6 bases at J, with 7 bases between. This CDR3 has 11 amino acids. Germline V gene lookup returns CDR1 DFQATT and CDR2 SNEGSKA (reference sequence). The CDR3 bases are TGCAGTGCTAGACAGGGCGCTGAAGCTTTCTTT. It codes for CSARQGAEAFF.

CDR3 in amino acids: CASSPIRDRVIEQYF. CDR3 nucleotide sequence: TGTGCCAGCAGCCCAATCCGGGACAGGGTTATCGAGCAGTACTTC. V usage is TRBV28 and J usage is TRBJ2-7; the match to TRBD1 covers 9 bases. The CDR3 contains 15 residues. Germline assignment: CDR1 MDHEN and CDR2 SYDVKM. V was clipped by 6 bases and J by 6 bases; unmatched bases: 12.

The chain has TRBV19 and TRBJ2-1, with 7 bases aligning to TRBD2. With 5 bases clipped from V and 7 bases from J, the junction kept 5 bases outside the gene matches. Germline CDR1 is LNHDA and CDR2 is SQIVND (reference sequence). The CDR3 length is 13 residues. The CDR3 DNA reads TGTGCCAGTAGTTTCCAGGGAGGGAATGAGCAGTTCTTC. Its protein product is CASSFQGGNEQFF.